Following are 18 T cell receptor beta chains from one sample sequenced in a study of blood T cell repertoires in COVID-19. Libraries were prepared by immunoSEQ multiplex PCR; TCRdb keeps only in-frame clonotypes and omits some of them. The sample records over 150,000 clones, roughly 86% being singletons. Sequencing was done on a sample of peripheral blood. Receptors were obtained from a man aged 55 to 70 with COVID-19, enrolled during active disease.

The CDR3 DNA is TGCGCCAGCAGCCAAGGACAGGATTCGGGCTATGGCTACACCTTC. This encodes CASSQGQDSGYGYTF. This sequence joins TRBV4-1 and TRBJ1-2, with D perhaps TRBD1 (6 bases). In germline, CDR1 is MGHRA, CDR2 YSYEKL. V shed 1 base and J shed 4 bases, with 13 bases lying between them. This CDR3 has 15 residues.

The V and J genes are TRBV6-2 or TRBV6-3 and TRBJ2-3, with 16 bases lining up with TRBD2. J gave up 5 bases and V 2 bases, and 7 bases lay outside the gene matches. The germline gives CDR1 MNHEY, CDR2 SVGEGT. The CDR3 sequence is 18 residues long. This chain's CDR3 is CASSYPGTSGGARDTQYF. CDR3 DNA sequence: TGTGCCAGCAGTTACCCTGGGACTAGCGGGGGGGCAAGAGATACGCAGTATTTT.

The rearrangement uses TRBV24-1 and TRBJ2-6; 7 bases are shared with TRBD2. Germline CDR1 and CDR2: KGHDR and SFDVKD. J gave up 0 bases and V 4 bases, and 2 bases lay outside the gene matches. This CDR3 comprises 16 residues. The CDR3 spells CATSEGGHSGANVLTF. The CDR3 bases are TGTGCCACCAGTGAGGGAGGGCACTCTGGGGCCAACGTCCTGACTTTC.

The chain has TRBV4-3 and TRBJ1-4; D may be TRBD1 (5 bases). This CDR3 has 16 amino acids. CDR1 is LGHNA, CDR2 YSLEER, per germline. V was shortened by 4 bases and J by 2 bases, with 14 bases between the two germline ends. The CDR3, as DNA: TGCGCCAGCAGCCCACTACCCAGGGCGACTAATGAAAAACTGTTTTTT. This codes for CASSPLPRATNEKLFF.

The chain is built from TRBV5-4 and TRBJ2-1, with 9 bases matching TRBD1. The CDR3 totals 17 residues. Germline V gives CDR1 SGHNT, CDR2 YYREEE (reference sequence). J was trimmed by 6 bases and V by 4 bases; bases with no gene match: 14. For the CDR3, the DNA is TGTGCCAGCAGCCGTCCCGGGACAGGGTTCGGGGGCAATGAGCAGTTCTTC. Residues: CASSRPGTGFGGNEQFF. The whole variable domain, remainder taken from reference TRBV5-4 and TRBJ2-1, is ETGVTQSPTHLIKTRGQQVTLRCSSQSGHNTVSWYQQALGQGPQFIFQYYREEENGRGNFPPRFSGLQFPNYSSELNVNALELDDSALYLCASSRPGTGFGGNEQFFGPGTRLTVL.

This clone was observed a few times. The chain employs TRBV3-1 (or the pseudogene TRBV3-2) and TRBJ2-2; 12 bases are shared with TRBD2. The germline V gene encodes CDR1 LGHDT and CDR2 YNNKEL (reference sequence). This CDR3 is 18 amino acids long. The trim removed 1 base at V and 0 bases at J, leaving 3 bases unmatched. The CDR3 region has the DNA TGTGCCAGCAGCCAAGCGCCTAGCGGGAGGGCGAACACCGGGGAGCTGTTTTTT. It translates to CASSQAPSGRANTGELFF.

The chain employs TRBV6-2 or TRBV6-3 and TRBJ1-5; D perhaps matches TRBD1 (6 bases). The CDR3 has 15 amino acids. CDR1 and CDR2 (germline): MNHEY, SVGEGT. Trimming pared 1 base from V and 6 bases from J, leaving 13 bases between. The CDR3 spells CASSYYGGAAQPQHF. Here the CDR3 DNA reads TGTGCCAGCAGTTACTATGGGGGCGCAGCTCAGCCCCAGCATTTT.

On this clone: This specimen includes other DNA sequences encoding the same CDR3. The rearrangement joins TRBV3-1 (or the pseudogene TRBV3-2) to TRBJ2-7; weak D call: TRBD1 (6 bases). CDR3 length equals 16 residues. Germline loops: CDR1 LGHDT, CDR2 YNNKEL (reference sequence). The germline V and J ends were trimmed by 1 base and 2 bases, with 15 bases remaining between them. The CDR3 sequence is CASSQGLAGVTYEQYF. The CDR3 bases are TGTGCCAGCAGCCAAGGTTTGGCAGGGGTAACCTACGAGCAGTACTTC.

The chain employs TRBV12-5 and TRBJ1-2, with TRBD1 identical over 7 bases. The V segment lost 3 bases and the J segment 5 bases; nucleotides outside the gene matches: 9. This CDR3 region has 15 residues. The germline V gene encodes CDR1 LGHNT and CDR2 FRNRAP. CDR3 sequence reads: CASGLEFQGEYGYTF. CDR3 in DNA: TGTGCTAGTGGTTTAGAGTTCCAGGGGGAGTATGGCTACACCTTC.

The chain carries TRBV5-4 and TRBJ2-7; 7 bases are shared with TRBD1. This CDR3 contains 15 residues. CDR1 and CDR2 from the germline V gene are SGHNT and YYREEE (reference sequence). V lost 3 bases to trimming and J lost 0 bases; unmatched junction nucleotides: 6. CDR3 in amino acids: CASSWTGLSSYEQYF. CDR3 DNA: TGTGCCAGCAGCTGGACAGGCTTGAGCTCCTACGAGCAGTACTTC.

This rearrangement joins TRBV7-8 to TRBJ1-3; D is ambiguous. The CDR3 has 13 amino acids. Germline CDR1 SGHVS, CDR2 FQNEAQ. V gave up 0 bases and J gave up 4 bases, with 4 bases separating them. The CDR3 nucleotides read TGTGCCAGCAGCTTAGCTCTCGGAAACACCATATATTTT. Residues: CASSLALGNTIYF.

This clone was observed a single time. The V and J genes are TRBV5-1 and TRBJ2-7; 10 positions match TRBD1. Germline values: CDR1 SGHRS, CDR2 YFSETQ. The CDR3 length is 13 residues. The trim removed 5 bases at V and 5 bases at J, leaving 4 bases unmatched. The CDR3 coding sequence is TGCGCCAGCAGGGGACAGGGGACTAACGAGCAGTACTTC. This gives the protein CASRGQGTNEQYF. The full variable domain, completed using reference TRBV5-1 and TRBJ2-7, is KAGVTQTPRYLIKTRGQQVTLSCSPISGHRSVSWYQQTPGQGLQFLFEYFSETQRNKGNFPGRFSGRQFSNSRSEMNVSTLELGDSALYLCASRGQGTNEQYFGPGTRLTVT.

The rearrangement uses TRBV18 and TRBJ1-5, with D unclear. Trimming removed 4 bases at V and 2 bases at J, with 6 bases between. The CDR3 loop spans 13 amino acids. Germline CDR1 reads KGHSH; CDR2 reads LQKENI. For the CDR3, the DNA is TGTGCCAGCTCACTCTCTGGCAATCAGCCCCAGCATTTT. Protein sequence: CASSLSGNQPQHF.

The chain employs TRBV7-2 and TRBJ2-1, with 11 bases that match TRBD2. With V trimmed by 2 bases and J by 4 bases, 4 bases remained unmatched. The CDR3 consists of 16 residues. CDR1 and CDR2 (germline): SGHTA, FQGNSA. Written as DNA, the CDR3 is TGTGCCAGCAGCTTATCCCGGACTAGCGGGTACAATGAGCAGTTCTTC. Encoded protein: CASSLSRTSGYNEQFF.

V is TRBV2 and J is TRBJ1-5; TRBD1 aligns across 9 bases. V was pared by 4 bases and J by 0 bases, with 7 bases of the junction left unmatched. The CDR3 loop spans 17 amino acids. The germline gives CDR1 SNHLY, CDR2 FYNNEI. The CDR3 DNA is TGTGCCAGCAGTGTTGAGACAGGGGGGTATAGCAATCAGCCCCAGCATTTT. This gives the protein CASSVETGGYSNQPQHF.

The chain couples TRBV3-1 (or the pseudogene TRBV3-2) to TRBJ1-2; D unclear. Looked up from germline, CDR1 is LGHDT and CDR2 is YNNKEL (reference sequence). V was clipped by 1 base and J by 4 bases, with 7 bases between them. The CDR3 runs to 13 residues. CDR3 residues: CASSQALTYGYTF. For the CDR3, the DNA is TGTGCCAGCAGCCAAGCACTTACCTATGGCTACACCTTC.

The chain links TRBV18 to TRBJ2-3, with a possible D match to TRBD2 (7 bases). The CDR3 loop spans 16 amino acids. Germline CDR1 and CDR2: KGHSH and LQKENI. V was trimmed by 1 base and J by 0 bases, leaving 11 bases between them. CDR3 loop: CASSPLGGASTDTQYF. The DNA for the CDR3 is TGTGCCAGCTCACCACTGGGGGGGGCTAGCACAGATACGCAGTATTTT.

This CDR3 is CASSRGLADGETQYF. In DNA form, the CDR3 reads TGTGCCAGTAGCAGAGGACTAGCGGACGGGGAGACCCAGTACTTC. The chain employs TRBV19 and TRBJ2-5, with 10 nucleotides matching TRBD2. Germline V lookup: CDR1 LNHDA, CDR2 SQIVND (reference sequence). The trim removed 6 bases at V and 5 bases at J, leaving 9 bases unmatched. The CDR3 runs to 15 residues.